This is a list of T cell receptor beta chains from one sample in a study of cytomegalovirus exposure and HLA in healthy donors. The table came from immunoSEQ multiplex PCR; TCRdb's copy has only in-frame clones and leaves some out. The sample lists more than 100,000 clones, under 10% occurring once. Sequencing was performed on PBMCs. These receptors came from a woman between 35 and 50 years old in good health and CMV-seropositive. Both conserved end residues are part of each CDR3. The D gene is left open where the match is weak.

>TRBV4-1|-|TRBJ1-1
CASSQSGGRNTEAFF
>TRBV6-6|-|TRBJ1-1
CASTASRNTEAFF
>TRBV5-1|TRBD1|TRBJ2-5
CASTWPTGAGETQYF
>TRBV6-5|TRBD2|TRBJ2-3
CASTESGGYTDTQYF
>TRBV11-3|-|TRBJ2-7
CASSLAGIGNEQYF
>TRBV10-3|TRBD1|TRBJ1-2
CAISSPDRAYGYTF
>TRBV6-5|-|TRBJ2-7
CASSYGGLYEQYF
>TRBV11-3|TRBD1|-
CASSLRQGPYEQYF
>TRBV5-6|-|TRBJ1-1
CASSAGTGAFF
>TRBV5-6|-|TRBJ1-1
CASSLAGLGNEAFF
>TRBV6-1|-|TRBJ2-2
CASKQLVGELFF